The 14 T cell receptor beta chains below all came from one sample that was sequenced in a study of spatial heterogeneity in lung cancer. Time point denoted: sample taken at primary tumor resection. Overall study findings and caveats: One measure, the expanded intratumoral alpha and beta TCR count, tracked tumor mutation counts.

TCRdb reprocessed the 5' RACE reads via MiXCR and lists one record per CDR3 protein. Here the sample table reports 24 distinct CDR3 sequences. Antigens of these TCRs are unknown. Sample: lung tumor tissue, taken at surgery. These receptors were collected from a male donor with early-stage non-small cell lung cancer.

In its sample, this clonotype ranks as hyperexpanded. Little can be read into the size of this beta chain, an off-target read in a library designed for alpha chains. This chain connects TRBV7-9 to TRBJ2-1; the D gene is possibly TRBD2 (6 bases). With 5 bases removed from V and 8 bases from J, the gap between germline ends came to 10 bases. This CDR3 comprises 12 residues. CDR1 and CDR2 (germline): SEHNR, FQNEAQ (reference sequence). The CDR3 reads CASSPEGDEQFF. CDR3 bases: TGTGCCAGCAGCCCGGAGGGCGATGAGCAGTTCTTC.

Concerning this clonotype itself: Within a library made for alpha chains, this beta chain is off target, and its count is uninformative. The rearrangement links TRBV4-3 to TRBJ2-1, with 11 bases fitting TRBD2. Looked up from germline, CDR1 is LGHNA and CDR2 is YSLEER. The ends lost 1 base at V and 4 bases at J; junction bases unmatched: 6. There are 17 residues in the CDR3. Here the CDR3 reads CASSQGRIAGGYNEQFF. In DNA form, the CDR3 reads TGCGCCAGCAGCCAAGGTCGTATAGCGGGGGGGTACAATGAGCAGTTCTTC.

Worth noting for this clonotype: This beta chain is off target for a library built for alpha chains, so its abundance means little. The chain carries TRBV6-2 or TRBV6-3 and TRBJ2-7, with TRBD1 matching over 7 bases. This CDR3 has 14 residues. V gave up 4 bases and J gave up 2 bases; unmatched junction bases: 5. Germline V gene sequence: CDR1 MNHEY, CDR2 SVGEGT. The CDR3 spells CASSSTGAPYEQYF. DNA for the CDR3: TGTGCCAGCAGTTCCACAGGGGCTCCCTACGAGCAGTACTTC.

By share, this clonotype counts as hyperexpanded. In a library made to pick up alpha chains, this beta chain is a stray read with a size that means little. This sequence joins TRBV10-3 and TRBJ2-1, with D tentatively TRBD2 (6 bases). Germline V lookup: CDR1 ENHRY, CDR2 SYGVKD. V was clipped by 10 bases and J by 6 bases, with 25 bases between them. CDR3 length: 16 residues. DNA for the CDR3: TGTGCCACCACCCTGAATCCGGGAGCGGCACCCAATGAGCAGTTCTTC. Encoded protein: CATTLNPGAAPNEQFF.

About this clonotype itself: This may arise from a read error, as a much more abundant clone is one base away. The missing conserved phenylalanine or tryptophan at the end of this CDR3 makes a read error likely. Because the library targeted alpha chains, this beta chain is an off-target read whose size means little. V is TRBV5-1 and J is TRBJ2-7; possible D gene TRBD1, 6 bases. Trimming left V 3 bases short and J 1 base short, with 8 bases between. CDR1 is SGHRS and CDR2 is YFSETQ in the germline V gene. The CDR3 length is 13 residues. The CDR3 reads CASSWDKSYEQYY. CDR3 bases: TGCGCCAGCAGCTGGGACAAGTCCTACGAGCAGTACTAC.

This clonotype is hyperexpanded within its sample. This beta chain slipped into a library made for alpha chains as a stray read, so its size is not meaningful. V gene TRBV9 combines with J gene TRBJ1-3; 9 bases fit TRBD1. The CDR3 runs 13 residues. The V gene's germline CDR1 is SGDLS and CDR2 YYNGEE. V shed 3 bases, J shed 13 bases, and the junction held 8 bases outside the gene matches. The CDR3 bases are TGTGCCAGCAGCGACGGACAGGGGAGGTCTATATATTTT. As protein: CASSDGQGRSIYF.

This clonotype has a single count. This beta chain is a stray read from a library made for alpha chains; its abundance is not meaningful. The chain carries TRBV24-1 and TRBJ2-2, with D possibly being TRBD2 (6 bases). The CDR3 contains 14 residues. CDR1 and CDR2 (germline): KGHDR, SFDVKD. V lost 10 bases and J lost 0, with 11 bases in between. The CDR3 spells CATKAGANTGELFF. The CDR3 region has the DNA TGTGCCACGAAAGCGGGCGCGAACACCGGGGAGCTGTTTTTT.

This clonotype occurred a few times. This beta chain was picked up by a library intended for alpha chains and is off target, so its count carries little meaning. The V call is TRBV20-1, the J call TRBJ2-7; D is perhaps TRBD1 (8 bases). This CDR3 has 11 amino acids. CDR1 and CDR2 (germline): DFQATT, SNEGSKA (reference sequence). V was shortened by 6 bases and J by 9 bases, with 15 bases between the two germline ends. The CDR3 region has the DNA TGCAGTGCCAAGGACAGGGAGGGGCAGTACTTC. Amino acids: CSAKDREGQYF.

This clonotype is judged hyperexpanded. The library was prepared for alpha chains; this beta chain is a stray read, so its frequency means little. The V call is TRBV3-1, the J call TRBJ2-1; either TRBD1 or TRBD2 may supply D (7 bases each). There are 14 residues in the CDR3. Germline V gene data show CDR1 as LGHDT and CDR2 as YNNKEL (reference sequence). With 7 bases removed from V and 8 bases from J, the gap between germline ends came to 18 bases. The CDR3 loop reads CASTYRPGGDEQFF. The CDR3 coding sequence is TGTGCCAGCACCTACCGACCAGGGGGGGATGAGCAGTTCTTC.

On this clonotype: This beta chain came through as a stray read in a library set up for alpha chains, and its size says little. This chain connects TRBV2 to TRBJ2-3; no clear D. The CDR3 is made up of 14 amino acids. Trimming cost V 2 bases and J 4 bases, with 10 bases left between them. Germline CDR1 and CDR2: SNHLY and FYNNEI. This chain's CDR3 is CASSEPYLPDTQYF. The CDR3 DNA follows: TGTGCCAGCAGTGAACCCTACCTGCCAGATACGCAGTATTTT.

This clonotype turned up a few times. This beta chain turned up in a library designed for alpha chains; as an off-target read, its abundance says little. V gene TRBV6-1 combines with J gene TRBJ1-2, with D uncertain. CDR1 is MNHNS and CDR2 is SASEGT in the germline V gene. Between the trimmed V and J ends, which lost 7 bases and 3 bases, there was a span of 6 bases. The CDR3 runs to 11 residues. CDR3 DNA: TGTGCCAGCATAGATGACTATGGCTACACCTTC. It yields the protein CASIDDYGYTF.

This clonotype counts as large. The size of this beta chain means little, since it is a stray read in a library made for alpha chains. The rearrangement uses TRBV24-1 and TRBJ2-1, with TRBD2 matching 7 bases. Germline trimming cut 3 bases from V and 2 bases from J; bases unmatched to any gene: 0. CDR3 length: 14 amino acids. CDR1 and CDR2 from the germline V gene are KGHDR and SFDVKD. The CDR3: CATSDAGAYNEQFF. Here the CDR3 DNA reads TGTGCCACCAGTGATGCGGGGGCCTACAATGAGCAGTTCTTC.

This clonotype is categorized as hyperexpanded. This beta chain is a stray sequence in a library constructed for alpha chains; its clone size is not meaningful. The V gene is TRBV7-9, the J gene TRBJ2-7, with 7 bases matching TRBD1. Unmatched junction bases numbered 7, after V lost 5 bases and J lost 0 bases. CDR1 is SEHNR and CDR2 is FQNEAQ in the germline V gene (reference sequence). The CDR3 runs 15 residues. The DNA of the CDR3 is TGTGCCAGCAGCCCCCGGGACAGCCCCTCCTACGAGCAGTACTTC. This gives the protein CASSPRDSPSYEQYF.

Concerning this clonotype: This beta chain is a stray read from a library made for alpha chains; its abundance is not meaningful. The chain joins TRBV20-1 to TRBJ2-7; TRBD2 matches 7 bases. The J segment lost 3 bases and the V segment lost 6 bases, leaving 5 bases of the junction unmatched. The CDR3 has 12 residues. Germline assignment: CDR1 DFQATT and CDR2 SNEGSKA (reference sequence). CDR3 bases: TGCAGTGCAAGGGGACTAAACTACGAGCAGTACTTC. It translates to CSARGLNYEQYF.